The text below deals with one T cell receptor (beta chain). This clonotype was seen only a few times. Its antigen has not been determined. Per-base quality was not reported, and no clone a single base away is much larger than it. Here V drops 0 bases and J drops 7 bases, and the junction holds 8 bases not matched to any gene. Including cysteine and phenylalanine, the CDR3 has 14 amino acids. Of the read, only the CDR3 DNA is kept; its 42 bases are in frame from base 1. CDR1 and CDR2 are read off the germline V gene (reference sequence) as DFQATT and SNEGSKA. The donors were roughly 38 Caucasian individuals from Russia, aged 6 to 90 years, who were systemically healthy. Approximately 9 milliliters of peripheral blood were collected from each donor into EDTA-treated Vacutainer tubes. Ficoll-Paque density-gradient centrifugation was used to isolate PBMCs, with at least 6 million obtained per sample. Total RNA, at least 5.5 micrograms per sample, was extracted from PBMCs with Trizol reagent. The percentages of naive CD45RAhigh/CD27high T cells were determined by flow cytometry on a PBMC aliquot from every donor.

Preparation of the library involved 5' RACE. The instrument was an Illumina HiSeq 2500. The second PCR ran for roughly 7 to 11 cycles and used a J-beta primer mix along with a sample-barcoded 5' primer. A template-switch 5' adaptor carrying 12 random nucleotides introduced a unique molecular identifier onto each TCR beta cDNA molecule. Each sample yielded at least 2.5 million CDR3-containing paired-end reads. First-strand cDNA was synthesized from all RNA with the Mint cDNA synthesis kit, primed by a TRBC-specific oligonucleotide. After uracil-DNA glycosylase treatment, a first 18-cycle PCR used universal primers M1SS and BC2_uni_R on all cDNA. In the source study's methods: For normalization, 1 million high-quality reads were randomly selected from each sample, with every read carrying a distinct molecular identifier. Instead of being binned into consensus sequences, reads with shared molecular identifiers were discarded. MiTCR, set to a Q25 quality threshold and the strictest error-elimination algorithm, was used for CDR3 identification, clonotype clustering and error correction. Lower-bound total TCR beta diversity was estimated with a nonparametric unseen species model using Euler transformation. TCRdb cleaned the public reads at Q25 with fastp, built clones with MiXCR and kept in-frame beta chains. A single entry per CDR3 protein holds the most common genes and DNA from its merged rows. The V and J calls were not made by the authors but by TCRdb's processing. This sample holds 700,000 to 850,000 distinct CDR3 sequences; approximately 35% were observed only once. Roughly 13% of the sample comes from the top ten.

This sample was included in a study of blood T cells in healthy people across ages (dated by TCRdb to about 2015). With regard to the full study: Template switching captured roughly one uniquely barcoded TCR beta cDNA molecule per two T cells in model experiments. Using deep sequencing normalized with unique cDNA molecular identifiers, the study measured how TCR beta repertoire diversity changes with age. The donors were split into four age groups: young (average around 15 years), middle-aged (around 37), aged (roughly 65) and long-lived (approximately 80). To avoid experimental bias, donors of different ages were spread randomly across the sequencing lanes. For two donors (one aged 18 to 29 and one aged 80 or older), the study analyzed two additional independent replicas of 1 million unique cDNA reads from the same blood draw.

Overall results and qualifications from the work: Observed TCR beta diversity correlated strongly with the percentage of naive T cells measured by flow cytometry. Because donor CMV infection status was unknown, age-related changes in expanded clonotypes were potentially confounded. Estimates of total diversity based on one million sequenced T cells were regarded as lower bounds and as underestimates. As age increased, observed TCR beta diversity per million T cells dropped in a roughly linear way, and a significant reduction was already evident by age 40. Compared with the aged group, more naive CD4+ T cells, fewer expanded clones and increased TCR diversity were shown by the long-lived group, suggesting age selection. Bulk unsorted PBMC profiling prevented conclusive comparison of naive and antigen-experienced compartments.

Sequenced material: blood. This clonotype was obtained from a man in his late teens or twenties in good health. The rearranged chain carries TRBV20-1 and TRBJ1-1; 7 central bases correspond to TRBD1. This receptor has the CDR3 CSAREPPGQFEAFF. In nucleotide form, the sequence is TGCAGTGCTAGAGAGCCTCCGGGACAGTTTGAAGCTTTCTTT.